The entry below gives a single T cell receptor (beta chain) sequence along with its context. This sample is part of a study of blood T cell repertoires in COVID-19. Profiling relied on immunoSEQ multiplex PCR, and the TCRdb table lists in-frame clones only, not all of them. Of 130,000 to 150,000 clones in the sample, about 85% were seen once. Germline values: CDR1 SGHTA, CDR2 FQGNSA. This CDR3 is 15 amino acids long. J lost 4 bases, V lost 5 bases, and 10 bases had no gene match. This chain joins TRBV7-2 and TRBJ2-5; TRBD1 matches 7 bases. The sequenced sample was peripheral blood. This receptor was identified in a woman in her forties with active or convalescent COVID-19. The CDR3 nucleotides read TGTGCCAGCAGCGTCAACAGGGGATCACGAGAGACCCAGTACTTC. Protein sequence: CASSVNRGSRETQYF. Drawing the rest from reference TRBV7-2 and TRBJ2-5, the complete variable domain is GAGVSQSPSNKVTEKGKDVELRCDPISGHTALYWYRQSLGQGLEFLIYFQGNSAPDKSGLPSDRFSAERTGGSVSTLTIQRTQQEDSAVYLCASSVNRGSRETQYFGPGTRLLVL.